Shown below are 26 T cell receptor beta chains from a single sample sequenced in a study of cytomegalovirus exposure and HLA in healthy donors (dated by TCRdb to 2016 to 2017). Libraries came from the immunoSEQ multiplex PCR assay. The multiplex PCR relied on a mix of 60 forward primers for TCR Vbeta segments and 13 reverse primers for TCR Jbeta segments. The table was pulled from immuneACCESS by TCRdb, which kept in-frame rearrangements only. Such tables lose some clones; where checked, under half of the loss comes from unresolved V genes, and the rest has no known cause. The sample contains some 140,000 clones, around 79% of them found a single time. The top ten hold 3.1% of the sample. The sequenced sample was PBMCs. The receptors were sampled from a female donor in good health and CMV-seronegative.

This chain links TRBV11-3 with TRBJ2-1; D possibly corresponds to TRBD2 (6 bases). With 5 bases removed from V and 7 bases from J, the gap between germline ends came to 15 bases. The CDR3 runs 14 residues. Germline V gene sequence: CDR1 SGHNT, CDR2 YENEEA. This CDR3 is CASSHRERGNEQFF. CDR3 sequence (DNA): TGTGCCAGCAGCCACCGGGAGAGGGGAAATGAGCAGTTCTTC.

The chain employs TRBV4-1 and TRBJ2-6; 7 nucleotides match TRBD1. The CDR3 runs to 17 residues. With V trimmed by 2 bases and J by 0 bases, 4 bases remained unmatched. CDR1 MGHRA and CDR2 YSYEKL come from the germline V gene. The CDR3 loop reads CASSQLQGTSGANVLTF. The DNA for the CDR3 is TGCGCCAGCAGCCAATTACAGGGGACCTCTGGGGCCAACGTCCTGACTTTC.

The CDR3 DNA follows: TGCGCCAGCAGCTCACCGGGACTAGCGGGGGGGCTAGAGACCCAGTACTTC. Amino acids: CASSSPGLAGGLETQYF. J is TRBJ2-5 and V is TRBV5-1; 16 bases agree with TRBD2. V lost 3 bases and J lost 4; bases outside the gene matches: 6. CDR1 SGHRS and CDR2 YFSETQ come from the germline V gene. The CDR3 totals 17 residues.

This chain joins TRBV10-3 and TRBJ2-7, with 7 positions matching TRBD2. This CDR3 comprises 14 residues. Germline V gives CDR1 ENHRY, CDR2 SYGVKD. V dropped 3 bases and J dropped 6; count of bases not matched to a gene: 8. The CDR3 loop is CAISDMAGVTEQYF. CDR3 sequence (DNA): TGTGCCATCAGTGACATGGCGGGAGTCACCGAGCAGTACTTC.

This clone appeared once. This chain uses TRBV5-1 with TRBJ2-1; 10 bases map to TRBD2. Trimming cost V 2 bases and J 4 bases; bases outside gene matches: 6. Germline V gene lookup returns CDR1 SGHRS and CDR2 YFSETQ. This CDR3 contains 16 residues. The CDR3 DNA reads TGCGCCAGCAGCTTTACGGCTAGCGGGGGTTACAATGAGCAGTTCTTC. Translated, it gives CASSFTASGGYNEQFF.

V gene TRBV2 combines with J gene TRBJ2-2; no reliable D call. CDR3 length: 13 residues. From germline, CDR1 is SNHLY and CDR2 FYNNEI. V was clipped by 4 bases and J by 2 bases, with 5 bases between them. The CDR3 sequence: CASSGRNTGELFF. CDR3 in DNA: TGTGCCAGCAGTGGTAGAAACACCGGGGAGCTGTTTTTT.

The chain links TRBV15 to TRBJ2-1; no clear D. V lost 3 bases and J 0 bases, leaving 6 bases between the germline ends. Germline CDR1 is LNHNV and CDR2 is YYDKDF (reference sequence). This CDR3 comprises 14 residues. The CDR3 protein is CATSRSGSYNEQFF. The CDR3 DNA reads TGTGCCACCAGCAGGAGTGGCTCCTACAATGAGCAGTTCTTC.

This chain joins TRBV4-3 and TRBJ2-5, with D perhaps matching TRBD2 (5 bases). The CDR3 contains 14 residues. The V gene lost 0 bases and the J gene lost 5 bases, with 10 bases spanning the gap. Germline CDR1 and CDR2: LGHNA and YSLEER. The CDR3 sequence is CASSQDARGETQYF. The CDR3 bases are TGCGCCAGCAGCCAAGATGCCCGCGGGGAGACCCAGTACTTC.

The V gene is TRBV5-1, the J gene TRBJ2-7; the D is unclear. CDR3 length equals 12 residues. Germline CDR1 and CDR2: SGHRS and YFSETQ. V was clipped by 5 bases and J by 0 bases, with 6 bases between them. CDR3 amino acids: CASRGSSYEQYF. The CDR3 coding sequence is TGCGCCAGCAGGGGCAGCTCCTACGAGCAGTACTTC.

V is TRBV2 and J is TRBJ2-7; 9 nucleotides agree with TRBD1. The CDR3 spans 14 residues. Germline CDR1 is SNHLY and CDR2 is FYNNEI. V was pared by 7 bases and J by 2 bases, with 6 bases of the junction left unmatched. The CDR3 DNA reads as TGTGCCAGCATCCTGGGACAGGGTACCTACGAGCAGTACTTC. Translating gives CASILGQGTYEQYF.

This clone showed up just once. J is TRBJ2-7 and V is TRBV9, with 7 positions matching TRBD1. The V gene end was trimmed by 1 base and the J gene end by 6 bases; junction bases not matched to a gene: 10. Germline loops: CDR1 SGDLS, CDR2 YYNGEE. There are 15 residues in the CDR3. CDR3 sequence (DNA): TGTGCCAGCAGCGTAAATCCGACGACAGGGACCGAGCAGTACTTC. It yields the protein CASSVNPTTGTEQYF.

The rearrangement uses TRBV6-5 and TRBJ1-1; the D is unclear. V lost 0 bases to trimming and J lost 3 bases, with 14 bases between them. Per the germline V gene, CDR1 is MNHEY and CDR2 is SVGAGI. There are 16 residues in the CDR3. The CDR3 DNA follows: TGTGCCAGCAGTTACTCAGTAGCGGGGAGGGACACTGAAGCTTTCTTT. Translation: CASSYSVAGRDTEAFF.

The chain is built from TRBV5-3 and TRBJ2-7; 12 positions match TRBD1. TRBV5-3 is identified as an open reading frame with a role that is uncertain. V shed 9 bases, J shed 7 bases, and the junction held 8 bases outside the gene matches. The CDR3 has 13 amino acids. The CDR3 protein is CATPGQGAREQYF. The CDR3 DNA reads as TGTGCCACCCCGGGACAGGGGGCGAGAGAGCAGTACTTC.

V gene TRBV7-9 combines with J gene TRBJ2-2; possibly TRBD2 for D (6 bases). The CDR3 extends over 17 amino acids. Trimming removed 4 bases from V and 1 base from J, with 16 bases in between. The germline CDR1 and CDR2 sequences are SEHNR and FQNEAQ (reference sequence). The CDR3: CASSSPRGGENTGELFF. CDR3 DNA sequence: TGTGCCAGCAGCTCCCCCCGGGGCGGGGAGAACACCGGGGAGCTGTTTTTT.

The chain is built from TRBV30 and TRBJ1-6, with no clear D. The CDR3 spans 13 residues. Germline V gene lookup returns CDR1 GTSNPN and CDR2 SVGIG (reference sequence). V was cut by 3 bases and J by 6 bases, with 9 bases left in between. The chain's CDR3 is CAWSRQVNSPLHF. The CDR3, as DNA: TGTGCCTGGAGCCGGCAGGTTAATTCACCCCTCCACTTT.

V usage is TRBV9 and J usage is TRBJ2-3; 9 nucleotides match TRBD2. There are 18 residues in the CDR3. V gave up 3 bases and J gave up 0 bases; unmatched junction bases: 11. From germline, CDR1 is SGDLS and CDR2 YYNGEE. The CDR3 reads CASSELIFSGRSTDTQYF. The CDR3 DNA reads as TGTGCCAGCAGCGAGCTTATATTCAGCGGGAGGAGCACAGATACGCAGTATTTT.

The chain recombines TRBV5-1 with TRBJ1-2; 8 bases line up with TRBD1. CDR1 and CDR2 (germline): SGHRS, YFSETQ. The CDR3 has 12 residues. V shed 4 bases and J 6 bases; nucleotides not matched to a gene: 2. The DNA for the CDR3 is TGCGCCAGCAGCCCACAGGGGGATGGCTACACCTTC. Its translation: CASSPQGDGYTF.

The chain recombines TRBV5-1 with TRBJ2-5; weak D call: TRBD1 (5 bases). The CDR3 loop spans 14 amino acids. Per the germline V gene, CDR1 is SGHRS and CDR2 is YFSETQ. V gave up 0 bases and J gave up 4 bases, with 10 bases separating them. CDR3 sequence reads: CASSLEGWVETQYF. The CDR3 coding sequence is TGCGCCAGCAGCTTGGAGGGGTGGGTAGAGACCCAGTACTTC.

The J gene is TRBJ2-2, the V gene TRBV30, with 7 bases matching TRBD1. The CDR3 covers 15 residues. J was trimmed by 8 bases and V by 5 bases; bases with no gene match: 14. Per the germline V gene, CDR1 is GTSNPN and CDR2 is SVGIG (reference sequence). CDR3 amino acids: CAWAKLPGQSGELFF. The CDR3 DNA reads TGTGCCTGGGCGAAGCTTCCGGGACAGTCGGGGGAGCTGTTTTTT.

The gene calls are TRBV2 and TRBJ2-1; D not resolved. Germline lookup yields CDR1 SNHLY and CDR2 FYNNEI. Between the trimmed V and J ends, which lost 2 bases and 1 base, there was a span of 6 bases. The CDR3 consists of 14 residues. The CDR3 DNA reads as TGTGCCAGCAGTGAAACTATATCCTACAATGAGCAGTTCTTC. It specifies CASSETISYNEQFF.

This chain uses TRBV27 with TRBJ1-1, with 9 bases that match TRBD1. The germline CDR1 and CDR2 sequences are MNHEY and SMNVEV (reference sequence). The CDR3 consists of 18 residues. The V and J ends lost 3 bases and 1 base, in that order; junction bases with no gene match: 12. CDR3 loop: CASSLGGTGLRGNTEAFF. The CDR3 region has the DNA TGTGCCAGCAGTTTGGGGGGGACAGGGCTCCGGGGGAACACTGAAGCTTTCTTT.

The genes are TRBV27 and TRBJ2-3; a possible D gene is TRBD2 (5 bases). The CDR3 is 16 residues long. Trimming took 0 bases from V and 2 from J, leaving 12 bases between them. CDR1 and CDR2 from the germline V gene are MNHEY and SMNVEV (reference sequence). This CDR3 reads CASSLSVGVPTDTQYF. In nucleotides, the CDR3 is TGTGCCAGCAGTTTATCGGTCGGGGTCCCCACAGATACGCAGTATTTT.

The CDR3 region is CASSLGPTFNNEQFF. The CDR3 region has the DNA TGCGCCAGCAGCTTGGGTCCTACCTTTAACAATGAGCAGTTCTTC. V usage is TRBV5-1 and J usage is TRBJ2-1; D is uncertain. The CDR3 contains 15 residues. CDR1 is SGHRS and CDR2 is YFSETQ in the germline V gene. The V end lost 0 bases, the J end lost 5 bases, and 12 bases lay between the germline ends.

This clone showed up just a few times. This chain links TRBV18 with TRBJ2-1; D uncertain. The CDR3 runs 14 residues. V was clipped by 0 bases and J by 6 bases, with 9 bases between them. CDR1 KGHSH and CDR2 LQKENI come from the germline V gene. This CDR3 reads CASSPPSEANEQFF. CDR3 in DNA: TGTGCCAGCTCACCACCTAGTGAAGCCAATGAGCAGTTCTTC.

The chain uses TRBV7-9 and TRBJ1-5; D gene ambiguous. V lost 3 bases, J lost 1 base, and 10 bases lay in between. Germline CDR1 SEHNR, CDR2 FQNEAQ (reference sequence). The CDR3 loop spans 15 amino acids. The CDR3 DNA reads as TGTGCCAGCAGCTTCGGTGAGACAAGCAATCAGCCCCAGCATTTT. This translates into CASSFGETSNQPQHF.

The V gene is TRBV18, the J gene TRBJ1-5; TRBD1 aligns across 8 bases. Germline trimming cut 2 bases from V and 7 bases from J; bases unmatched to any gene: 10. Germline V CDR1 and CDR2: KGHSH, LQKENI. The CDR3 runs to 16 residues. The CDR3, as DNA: TGTGCCAGCTCACCATCGTCAGGGGGCGGTAGGCAGCCCCAGCATTTT. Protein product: CASSPSSGGGRQPQHF.